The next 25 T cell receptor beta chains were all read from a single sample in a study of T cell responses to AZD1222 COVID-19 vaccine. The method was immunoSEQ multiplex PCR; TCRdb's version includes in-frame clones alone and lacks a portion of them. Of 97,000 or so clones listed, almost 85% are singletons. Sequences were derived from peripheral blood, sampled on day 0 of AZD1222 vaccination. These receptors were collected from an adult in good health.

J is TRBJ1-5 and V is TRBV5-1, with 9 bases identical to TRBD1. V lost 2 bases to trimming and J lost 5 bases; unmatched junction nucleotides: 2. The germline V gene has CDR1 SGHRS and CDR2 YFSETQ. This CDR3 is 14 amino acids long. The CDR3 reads CASSLQGAYQPQHF. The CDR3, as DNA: TGCGCCAGCAGCTTACAGGGGGCCTATCAGCCCCAGCATTTT. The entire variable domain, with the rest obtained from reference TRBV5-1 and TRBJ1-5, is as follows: KAGVTQTPRYLIKTRGQQVTLSCSPISGHRSVSWYQQTPGQGLQFLFEYFSETQRNKGNFPGRFSGRQFSNSRSEMNVSTLELGDSALYLCASSLQGAYQPQHFGDGTRLSIL.

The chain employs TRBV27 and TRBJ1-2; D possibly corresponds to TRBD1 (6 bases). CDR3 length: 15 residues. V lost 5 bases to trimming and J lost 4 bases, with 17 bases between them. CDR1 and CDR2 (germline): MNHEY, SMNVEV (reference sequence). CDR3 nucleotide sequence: TGTGCCAGCAGTCTAACAGAGACAGGAACCTATGGCTACACCTTC. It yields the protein CASSLTETGTYGYTF.

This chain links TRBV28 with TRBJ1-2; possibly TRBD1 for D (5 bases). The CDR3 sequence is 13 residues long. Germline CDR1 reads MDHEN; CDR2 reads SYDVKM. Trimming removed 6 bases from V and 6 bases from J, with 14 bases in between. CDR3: CASRGGGRDGYTF. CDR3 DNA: TGTGCCAGCAGAGGTGGGGGTAGGGATGGCTACACCTTC.

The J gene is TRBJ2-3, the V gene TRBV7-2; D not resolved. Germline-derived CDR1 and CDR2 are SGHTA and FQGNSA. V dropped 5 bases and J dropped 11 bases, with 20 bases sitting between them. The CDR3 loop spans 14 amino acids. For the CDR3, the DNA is TGTGCCAGCAGCAACGACGTCCTTATCAGGCAGCAGTATTTT. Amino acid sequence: CASSNDVLIRQQYF.

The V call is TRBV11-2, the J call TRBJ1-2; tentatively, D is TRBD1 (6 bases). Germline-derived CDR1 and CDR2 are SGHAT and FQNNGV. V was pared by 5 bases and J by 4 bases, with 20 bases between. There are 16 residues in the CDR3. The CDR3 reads CASSLTQGRLSYGYTF. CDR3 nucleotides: TGTGCCAGCAGCCTGACGCAGGGGAGGTTGAGCTATGGCTACACCTTC.

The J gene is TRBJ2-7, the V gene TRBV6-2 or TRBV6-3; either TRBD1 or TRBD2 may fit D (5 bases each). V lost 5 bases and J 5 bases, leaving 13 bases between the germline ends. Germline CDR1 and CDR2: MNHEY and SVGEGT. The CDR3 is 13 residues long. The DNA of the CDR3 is TGTGCCAGCAGTGACCCGGGACGCGACGAGCAGTACTTC. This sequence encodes CASSDPGRDEQYF.

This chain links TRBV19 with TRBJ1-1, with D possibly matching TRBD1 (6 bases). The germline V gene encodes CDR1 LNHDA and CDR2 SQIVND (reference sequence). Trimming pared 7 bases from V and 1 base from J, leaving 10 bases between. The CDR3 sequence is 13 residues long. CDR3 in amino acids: CASTQGENTEAFF. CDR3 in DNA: TGTGCCAGTACACAGGGTGAGAACACTGAAGCTTTCTTT.

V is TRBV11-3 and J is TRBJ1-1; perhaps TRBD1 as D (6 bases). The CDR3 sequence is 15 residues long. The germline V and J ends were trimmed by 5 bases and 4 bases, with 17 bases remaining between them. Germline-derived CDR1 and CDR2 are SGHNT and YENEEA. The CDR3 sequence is CASSPPRGIVTEAFF. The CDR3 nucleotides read TGTGCCAGCAGCCCACCAAGGGGGATCGTCACTGAAGCTTTCTTT. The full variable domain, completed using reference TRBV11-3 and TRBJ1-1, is EAGVVQSPRYKIIEKKQPVAFWCNPISGHNTLYWYLQNLGQGPELLIRYENEEAVDDSQLPKDRFSAERLKGVDSTLKIQPAELGDSAVYLCASSPPRGIVTEAFFGQGTRLTVV.

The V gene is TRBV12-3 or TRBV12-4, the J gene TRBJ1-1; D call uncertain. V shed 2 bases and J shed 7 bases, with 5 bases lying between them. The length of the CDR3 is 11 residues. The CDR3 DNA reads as TGTGCCAGCAGTTTATGGGGTGAAGCTTTCTTT. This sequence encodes CASSLWGEAFF.

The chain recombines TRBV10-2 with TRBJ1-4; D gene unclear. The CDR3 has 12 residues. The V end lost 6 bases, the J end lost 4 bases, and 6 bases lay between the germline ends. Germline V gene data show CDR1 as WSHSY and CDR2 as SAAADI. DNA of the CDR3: TGCGCCAGCAGGGCCCGTAATGAAAAACTGTTTTTT. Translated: CASRARNEKLFF.

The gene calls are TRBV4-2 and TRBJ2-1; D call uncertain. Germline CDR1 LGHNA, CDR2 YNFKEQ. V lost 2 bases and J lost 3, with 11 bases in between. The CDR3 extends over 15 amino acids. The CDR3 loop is CASSQPNPGYNEQFF. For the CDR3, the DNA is TGTGCCAGCAGCCAACCGAATCCGGGCTACAATGAGCAGTTCTTC.

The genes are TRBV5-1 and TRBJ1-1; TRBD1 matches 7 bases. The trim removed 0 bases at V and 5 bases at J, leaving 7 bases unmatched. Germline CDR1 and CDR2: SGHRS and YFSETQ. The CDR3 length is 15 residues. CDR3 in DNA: TGCGCCAGCAGCTTGGATTGGGTCAGGGGGACTGAAGCTTTCTTT. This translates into CASSLDWVRGTEAFF.

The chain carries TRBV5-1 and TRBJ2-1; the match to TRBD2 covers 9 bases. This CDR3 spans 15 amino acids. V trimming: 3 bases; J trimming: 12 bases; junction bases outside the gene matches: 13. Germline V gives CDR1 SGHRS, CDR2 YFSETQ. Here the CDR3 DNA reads TGCGCCAGCAGCTCTGAACCGGGACTAGCTGGTTGGCAGTTCTTC. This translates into CASSSEPGLAGWQFF.

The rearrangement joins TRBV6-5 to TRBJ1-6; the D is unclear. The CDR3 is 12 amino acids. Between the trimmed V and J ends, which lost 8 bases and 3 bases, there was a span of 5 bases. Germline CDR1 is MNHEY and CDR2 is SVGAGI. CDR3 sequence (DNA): TGTGCCAGCGGGAACTATAATTCACCCCTCCACTTT. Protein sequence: CASGNYNSPLHF.

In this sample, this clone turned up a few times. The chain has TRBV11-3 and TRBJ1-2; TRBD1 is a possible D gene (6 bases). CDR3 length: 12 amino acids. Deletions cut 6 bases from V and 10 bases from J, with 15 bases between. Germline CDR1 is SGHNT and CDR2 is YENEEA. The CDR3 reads CASSLTQGAYTF. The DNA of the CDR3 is TGTGCCAGCAGTCTAACACAGGGAGCCTACACCTTC.

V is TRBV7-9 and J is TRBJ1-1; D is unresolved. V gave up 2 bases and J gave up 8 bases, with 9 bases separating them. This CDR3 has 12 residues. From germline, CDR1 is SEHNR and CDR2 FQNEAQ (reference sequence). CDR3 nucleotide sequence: TGTGCCAGCAGCTTAACCGGCAGGGAAGCTTTCTTT. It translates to CASSLTGREAFF.

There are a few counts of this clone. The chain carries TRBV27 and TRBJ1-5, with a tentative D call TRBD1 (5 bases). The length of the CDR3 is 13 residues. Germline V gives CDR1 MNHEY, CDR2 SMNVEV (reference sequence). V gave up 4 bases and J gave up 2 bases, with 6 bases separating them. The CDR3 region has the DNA TGTGCCAGCAGTTGGGGGGGCAATCAGCCCCAGCATTTT. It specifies CASSWGGNQPQHF.

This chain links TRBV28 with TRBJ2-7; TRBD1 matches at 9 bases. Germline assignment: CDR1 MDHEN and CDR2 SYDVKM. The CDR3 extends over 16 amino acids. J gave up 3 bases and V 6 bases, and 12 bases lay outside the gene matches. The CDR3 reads CASRGGQGRISYEQYF. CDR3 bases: TGTGCCAGCAGGGGGGGACAGGGTCGGATAAGCTACGAGCAGTACTTC.

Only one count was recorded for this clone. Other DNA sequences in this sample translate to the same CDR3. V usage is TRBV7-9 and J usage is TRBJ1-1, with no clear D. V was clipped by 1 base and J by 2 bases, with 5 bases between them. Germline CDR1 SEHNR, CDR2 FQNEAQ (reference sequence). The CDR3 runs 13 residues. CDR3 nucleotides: TGTGCCAGCAGCTTAGGGACTAACACTGAAGCTTTCTTT. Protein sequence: CASSLGTNTEAFF. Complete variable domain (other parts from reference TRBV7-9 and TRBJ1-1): DTGVSQNPRHKITKRGQNVTFRCDPISEHNRLYWYRQTLGQGPEFLTYFQNEAQLEKSRLLSDRFSAERPKGSFSTLEIQRTEQGDSAMYLCASSLGTNTEAFFGQGTRLTVV.

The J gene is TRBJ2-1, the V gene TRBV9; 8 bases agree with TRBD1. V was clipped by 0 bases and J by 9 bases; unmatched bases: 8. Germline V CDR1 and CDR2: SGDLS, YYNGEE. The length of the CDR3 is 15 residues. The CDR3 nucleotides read TGTGCCAGCAGCGTAGGACAGGGGCCTCAGCGTGAGCAGTTCTTC. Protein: CASSVGQGPQREQFF.

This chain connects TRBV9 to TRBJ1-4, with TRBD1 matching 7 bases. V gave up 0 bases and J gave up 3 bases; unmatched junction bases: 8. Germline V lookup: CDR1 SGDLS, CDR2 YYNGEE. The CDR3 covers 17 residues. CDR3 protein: CASSVAPGQRANEKLFF. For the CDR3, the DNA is TGTGCCAGCAGCGTAGCCCCGGGACAGAGGGCTAATGAAAAACTGTTTTTT.

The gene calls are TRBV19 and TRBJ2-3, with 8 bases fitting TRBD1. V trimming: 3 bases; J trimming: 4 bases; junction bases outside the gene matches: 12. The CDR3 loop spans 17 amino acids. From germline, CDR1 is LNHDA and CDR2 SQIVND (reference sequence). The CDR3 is CASSIGRDRGSPDTQYF. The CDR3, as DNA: TGTGCCAGTAGTATTGGGCGCGACAGGGGTTCTCCAGATACGCAGTATTTT.

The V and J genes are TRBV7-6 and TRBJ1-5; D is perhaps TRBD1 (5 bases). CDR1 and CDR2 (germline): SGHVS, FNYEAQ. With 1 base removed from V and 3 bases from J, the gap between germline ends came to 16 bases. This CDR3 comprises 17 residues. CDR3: CASSLEVGRNSNQPQHF. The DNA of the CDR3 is TGTGCCAGCAGCTTAGAGGTGGGGCGTAACTCCAATCAGCCCCAGCATTTT.

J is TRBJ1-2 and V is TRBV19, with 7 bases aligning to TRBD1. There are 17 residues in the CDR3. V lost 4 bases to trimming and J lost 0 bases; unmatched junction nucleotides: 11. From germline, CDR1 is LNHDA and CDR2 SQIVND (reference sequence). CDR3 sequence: CASSSSGVRGANYGYTF. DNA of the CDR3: TGTGCCAGTAGTAGTTCCGGGGTCAGGGGGGCTAACTATGGCTACACCTTC.

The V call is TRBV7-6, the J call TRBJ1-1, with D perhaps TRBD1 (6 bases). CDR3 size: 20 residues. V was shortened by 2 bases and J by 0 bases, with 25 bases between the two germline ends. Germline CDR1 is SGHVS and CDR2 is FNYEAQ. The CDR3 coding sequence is TGTGCCAGCAGCTTAATCCCATTTGTGCAGGGGAGGCAGCTGAACACTGAAGCTTTCTTT. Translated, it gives CASSLIPFVQGRQLNTEAFF.